These T cell receptor beta chains were read from a single sample in a study of blood T cell repertoires in COVID-19. Sequencing was performed with immunoSEQ multiplex PCR; in TCRdb, only in-frame clones are kept and a portion is missing. The sample includes roughly 340,000 clones, 80% to 90% of them seen just once. The sequencing sample was made of peripheral blood. Source of these receptors: a woman between 50 and 59 years old with COVID-19, enrolled during active disease. The CDR3 runs from the conserved cysteine through the conserved F or W. Fields, in order: CDR3 length, clone size, V gene, J gene, D gene, CDR3 DNA, CDR3 protein. A D gene is named only where the DNA matches it firmly. Clone sizes are given selectively: once, few, many, or a class where the clone is expanded.

13,NA,TRBV6-1,TRBJ2-5,TRBD1,TGTGCCAGCAGTGAATGGACAGGGGGCTCCCAGTACTTC,CASSEWTGGSQYF
13,few,TRBV29-1,TRBJ1-3,NA,TGCAGCGCCGGGGACTCTGCTGGAAACACCATATATTTT,CSAGDSAGNTIYF
14,NA,TRBV19,TRBJ2-5,NA,TGTGCCAGTAGTGACGAGGGAGCGAGAGAGACCCAGTACTTC,CASSDEGARETQYF
15,NA,TRBV5-1,TRBJ1-2,TRBD1,TGCGCCAGCAGCGGATCTACCGGGGACAGGGACGGCTACACCTTC,CASSGSTGDRDGYTF
15,NA,TRBV4-1,TRBJ2-7,TRBD1,TGCGCCAGCAGCCAGGGACAGGGTTCGGGCTACGAGCAGTACTTC,CASSQGQGSGYEQYF
14,NA,TRBV19,TRBJ1-1,NA,TGTGCCAGTAGTATAGATCTATCGAGCGCTGAAGCTTTCTTT,CASSIDLSSAEAFF
15,NA,TRBV27,TRBJ2-2,TRBD1,TGTGCCAGCAGCCTGACAGGGATTAACACCGGGGAGCTGTTTTTT,CASSLTGINTGELFF
14,NA,TRBV6-5,TRBJ1-2,NA,TGTGCCAGCAGTTACACCAACAGTAACTATGGCTACACCTTC,CASSYTNSNYGYTF
14,NA,TRBV7-2,TRBJ2-7,NA,TGTGCCAGCAGCCCCGTACTAGCCTACTCCGAGCAGTACTTC,CASSPVLAYSEQYF
15,NA,TRBV4-2,TRBJ2-3,NA,TGTGCCAGCAGCACGAGGACAGAAATCACAGATACGCAGTATTTT,CASSTRTEITDTQYF
14,NA,TRBV29-1,TRBJ2-3,TRBD1,TGCAGCGTGAGACGGACAGGGAGCACAGATACGCAGTATTTT,CSVRRTGSTDTQYF
15,NA,TRBV2,TRBJ2-7,NA,TGTGCCAGCAGCGGAATCAGGACTCAGAGCTACGAGCAGTACTTC,CASSGIRTQSYEQYF
15,once,TRBV11-2,TRBJ1-6,NA,TGTGCCAGCAGCGGATCCGGGAGAGATAATTCACCCCTCCACTTT,CASSGSGRDNSPLHF
16,NA,TRBV27,TRBJ2-7,TRBD2,TGTGCCAGCAGTTTAGCCGGGACTAGCGGGGATCGGGAGCAGTACTTC,CASSLAGTSGDREQYF
13,NA,TRBV30,TRBJ1-2,NA,TGTGCCTGGAGCGAGACATTTAACTATGGCTACACCTTC,CAWSETFNYGYTF
14,NA,TRBV29-1,TRBJ1-2,TRBD1,TGCAGCGGTGTGACGGGACAGGGAGACTATGGCTACACCTTC,CSGVTGQGDYGYTF
11,NA,TRBV7-2,TRBJ2-7,NA,TGTGCCAGCAGCTTAGCCGTTGAGCAGTACTTC,CASSLAVEQYF
16,once,TRBV27,TRBJ2-7,TRBD1,TGTGCCAGCACCCCCGATGTGGGACAGGGTACCTACGAGCAGTACTTC,CASTPDVGQGTYEQYF
14,NA,TRBV30,TRBJ1-1,TRBD1,TGTGCCTGGAGCGCCGGGACAGGGGGTTTTGAAGCTTTCTTT,CAWSAGTGGFEAFF
16,NA,TRBV4-1,TRBJ2-7,TRBD2,TGCGCCAGCAGCCAAGAACTCCAGCGGGAGTCCTACGAGCAGTACTTC,CASSQELQRESYEQYF
15,NA,TRBV18,TRBJ1-1,TRBD1,TGTGCCAGCTCACCGGGAGACAGGGATGGGGCTGAAGCTTTCTTT,CASSPGDRDGAEAFF
15,many,TRBV9,TRBJ2-1,TRBD1,TGTGCCAGCAGCGTAAGGCTTGGACAGGGCGGTGAGCAGTTCTTC,CASSVRLGQGGEQFF
15,NA,TRBV5-1,TRBJ2-5,TRBD1,TGCGCCAGCAGTCGGGACAGTTCTCAGCAAGAGACCCAGTACTTC,CASSRDSSQQETQYF
18,NA,TRBV18,TRBJ2-1,TRBD2,TGTGCCAGCTCACTACTAGCGGGAGGCCCCGTCTCCTACAATGAGCAGTTCTTC,CASSLLAGGPVSYNEQFF
14,NA,TRBV19,TRBJ2-2,NA,TGTGCCAGTAGTTTGTCAGAAAACACCGGGGAGCTGTTTTTT,CASSLSENTGELFF
17,NA,TRBV7-2,TRBJ1-6,NA,TGTGCCAGCAGCTTAGATTTTGGGGCCGCTCGAAATTCACCCCTCCACTTT,CASSLDFGAARNSPLHF